This is a list of T cell receptor beta chains from one sample in a study of T cell responses to AZD1222 COVID-19 vaccine. The table came from immunoSEQ multiplex PCR; TCRdb's copy has only in-frame clones and leaves some out. The profile shows some 96,000 clones, about 90% of them singletons. The sample was peripheral blood, taken on day 0 of AZD1222 vaccination. These receptors were taken from an adult in good health. Each CDR3 is given with its conserved first and last residue. The D gene is left open where the match is weak. Clone sizes are given selectively: once, few, many, or a class where the clone is expanded.

>.|TRBV27|TRBJ1-1|.
CASRRGNEAFF
TGTGCCAGCAGGAGGGGGAATGAAGCTTTCTTT
>.|TRBV7-2|TRBJ1-6|.
CASLPPDGGASNSPLHF
TGTGCCAGCCTCCCTCCAGACGGTGGGGCGTCTAATTCACCCCTCCACTTT
>.|TRBV11-1|TRBJ2-7|.
CASSLGVGSEYEQYF
TGTGCCAGCAGTTTGGGAGTAGGGAGTGAGTACGAGCAGTACTTC
>.|TRBV19|TRBJ2-7|TRBD1
CASSAGTGGEQYF
TGTGCCAGTAGTGCCGGGACAGGGGGAGAGCAGTACTTC
>once|TRBV7-9|TRBJ1-4|.
CASSFLNEKLFF
TGTGCCAGCAGCTTTCTAAATGAAAAACTGTTTTTT
>.|TRBV11-3|TRBJ1-3|.
CASSFTGSGNTIYF
TGTGCCAGCAGCTTCACAGGGTCTGGAAACACCATATATTTT
>.|TRBV19|TRBJ2-5|TRBD2
CASSLQGLAGGQETQYF
TGTGCCAGTAGTCTCCAGGGACTAGCGGGAGGCCAAGAGACCCAGTACTTC
>.|TRBV5-4|TRBJ1-1|.
CASSWGVTEAFF
TGTGCCAGCAGCTGGGGGGTCACTGAAGCTTTCTTT
>.|TRBV29-1|TRBJ1-3|.
CSVVVSSGNTIYF
TGCAGCGTTGTCGTCAGCTCTGGAAACACCATATATTTT
>.|TRBV7-3|TRBJ1-2|TRBD1
CASSSQGQGENYGYTF
TGTGCCAGCAGCTCCCAGGGACAGGGTGAAAACTATGGCTACACCTTC
>.|TRBV7-9|TRBJ1-5|TRBD1
CASSVQGREQPQHF
TGTGCCAGCAGCGTACAGGGGCGGGAACAGCCCCAGCATTTT
>.|TRBV7-9|TRBJ1-3|.
CASSLGESSTIYF
TGTGCCAGCAGCTTAGGGGAAAGTTCCACCATATATTTT
>.|TRBV3-1/TRBV3-2|TRBJ2-1|TRBD2
CASSQASGIYNEQFF
TGTGCCAGCAGCCAAGCGAGCGGGATCTACAATGAGCAGTTCTTC
>.|TRBV2|TRBJ2-7|TRBD2
CASSTRTSGAAGYEQYF
TGTGCCAGCAGTACCCGGACTAGCGGGGCCGCTGGCTACGAGCAGTACTTC
>.|TRBV27|TRBJ1-5|.
CASSFAIPGQTGQPQHF
TGTGCCAGCAGTTTCGCTATTCCCGGACAGACGGGCCAGCCCCAGCATTTT
>.|TRBV11-3|TRBJ2-7|.
CASSLSQGNEQYF
TGTGCCAGCAGCTTATCTCAGGGAAACGAGCAGTACTTC
>.|TRBV4-1|TRBJ2-7|TRBD2
CASSQRQTSGRSEQYF
TGCGCCAGCAGCCAACGCCAGACTAGCGGGAGGAGCGAGCAGTACTTC
>once|TRBV30|TRBJ1-1|.
CAWSGAVYTEAFF
TGTGCCTGGAGTGGGGCAGTATACACTGAAGCTTTCTTT
>few|TRBV18|TRBJ1-1|.
CASSPGGGSEAFF
TGTGCCAGCTCCCCTGGGGGGGGTTCTGAAGCTTTCTTT
>.|TRBV6-1|TRBJ1-1|.
CASSDLLNTEAFF
TGTGCCAGCAGTGATCTTCTGAACACTGAAGCTTTCTTT
>.|TRBV6-5|TRBJ1-1|.
CASSYGQNTEAFF
TGTGCCAGCAGTTACGGACAGAACACTGAAGCTTTCTTT
>once|TRBV2|TRBJ1-4|.
CASSEGAGVNEKLFF
TGTGCCAGCAGTGAAGGGGCAGGGGTTAATGAAAAACTGTTTTTT
>.|TRBV18|TRBJ2-1|.
CASSSDSENEQFF
TGTGCCAGCTCATCCGACAGCGAAAATGAGCAGTTCTTC
>.|TRBV5-1|TRBJ1-3|TRBD1
CASSPRTGDGNTIYF
TGCGCCAGCAGCCCAAGGACAGGGGATGGAAACACCATATATTTT
>.|TRBV2|TRBJ2-5|.
CASSETGLYQETQYF
TGTGCCAGCAGTGAAACGGGACTTTACCAAGAGACCCAGTACTTC
>.|TRBV28|TRBJ1-2|.
CASSLGIGYTF
TGTGCCAGCAGTTTAGGTATTGGCTACACCTTC
>.|TRBV12-3/TRBV12-4|TRBJ2-1|.
CASSTQYNEQFF
TGTGCCAGCAGCACACAGTACAATGAGCAGTTCTTC
>.|TRBV9|TRBJ1-1|.
CASSVATGGTEAFF
TGTGCCAGCAGCGTAGCTACGGGTGGCACTGAAGCTTTCTTT
>.|TRBV28|TRBJ2-5|.
CASSLGHLMGETQYF
TGTGCCAGCAGTTTAGGGCACCTAATGGGAGAGACCCAGTACTTC
>.|TRBV5-1|TRBJ2-2|TRBD2
CASSLVPSGNTGELFF
TGCGCCAGCAGCTTGGTTCCTAGCGGTAACACCGGGGAGCTGTTTTTT
>.|TRBV27|TRBJ1-1|TRBD1
CASSKGTVNTEAFF
TGTGCCAGCAGTAAAGGGACAGTTAACACTGAAGCTTTCTTT
>.|TRBV11-2|TRBJ2-1|.
CASSASGNEQFF
TGTGCCAGCAGCGCTTCCGGAAATGAGCAGTTCTTC
>once|TRBV19|TRBJ2-4|.
CASSRGQQNIQYF
TGTGCCAGTAGTAGGGGGCAGCAAAACATTCAGTACTTC
>.|TRBV23-1|TRBJ2-4|.
CASSQPTYKLTRSTKNIQYF
TGCGCCAGCAGTCAACCAACTTATAAGCTAACTAGATCTACCAAAAACATTCAGTACTTC
>.|TRBV25-1|TRBJ1-2|.
CASSESLGRGYTF
TGTGCCAGCAGTGAAAGCCTAGGTCGGGGCTACACCTTC
>.|TRBV28|TRBJ1-4|.
CASSSGLSTTNEKLFF
TGTGCCAGCAGCTCGGGACTGTCGACAACTAATGAAAAACTGTTTTTT
>once|TRBV30|TRBJ2-7|.
CAWNGGSYEQYF
TGTGCCTGGAATGGAGGCTCCTACGAGCAGTACTTC
>.|TRBV19|TRBJ1-1|.
CASSIRARNMMNTEAFF
TGTGCCAGTAGCATCCGGGCCAGGAACATGATGAACACTGAAGCTTTCTTT